This TCR beta chain was documented in a study of T cells in Graves' hyperthyroidism and ophthalmopathy. This CDR3 region has 14 residues. Germline lookup yields CDR1 LNHDA and CDR2 SQIVND (reference sequence). V was cut by 10 bases and J by 0 bases, with 12 bases left in between. General observations from the study: Clonotypes that were expanded in thyroid above 0.001 mostly appeared in blood too.

RNA transcripts served as the template for amplifying TCR beta CDR3 regions. The HTBI set primed first-round TCR CDR3 RT-PCR. TCRdb fed the multiplex PCR reads into MiXCR, producing one record per CDR3 protein. The sample contains approximately 530,000 distinct CDR3 sequences, less than 20% of which appear only once. Investigators excluded patients with uncontrolled infection, other autoimmune disease, pregnancy or lactation. The authors obtained PBMCs from more than 8 ml of fresh peripheral blood. This clonotype was counted a few times. The antigen is undetermined. The source material was blood. The TCR was taken from a man in his forties or fifties with Graves' ophthalmopathy. V gene TRBV19 combines with J gene TRBJ1-4; D perhaps matches TRBD1 (5 bases). DNA of the CDR3: TGTGCCACCAAGGAAGGGGCAACTAATGAAAAACTGTTTTTT. This sequence encodes CATKEGATNEKLFF.